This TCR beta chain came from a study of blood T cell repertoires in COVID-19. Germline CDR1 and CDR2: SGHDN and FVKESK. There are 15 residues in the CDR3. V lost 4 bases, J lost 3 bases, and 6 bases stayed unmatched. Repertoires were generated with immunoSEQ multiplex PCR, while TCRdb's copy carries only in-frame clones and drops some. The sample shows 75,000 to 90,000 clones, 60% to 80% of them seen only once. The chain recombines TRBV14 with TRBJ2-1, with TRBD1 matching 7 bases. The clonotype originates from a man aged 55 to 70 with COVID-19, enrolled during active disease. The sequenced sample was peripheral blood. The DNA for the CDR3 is TGTGCCAGCAGCCTGACAGGGATGGGCTACAATGAGCAGTTCTTC. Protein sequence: CASSLTGMGYNEQFF.